These 16 T cell receptor beta chains originate from one sample sequenced in a study of cytomegalovirus exposure and HLA in healthy donors. The PCR contained 60 Vbeta and 13 Jbeta primers. Profiling relied on immunoSEQ multiplex PCR, and the TCRdb table lists in-frame clones only, not all of them. The sample includes 60,000 or so clones, approximately 83% seen only once; the top ten take roughly 1.8%. Sequencing used PBMCs. These receptors were collected from a man aged 35-49 years in good health and CMV-seronegative.

V and J are TRBV14 and TRBJ1-3; tentatively, D is TRBD1 (6 bases). CDR3 size: 16 residues. The germline gives CDR1 SGHDN, CDR2 FVKESK. V gave up 0 bases and J gave up 5 bases, with 14 bases separating them. CDR3 residues: CASSQDGYRARNTIYF. Written as DNA, the CDR3 is TGTGCCAGCAGCCAAGATGGGTACAGGGCCCGAAACACCATATATTTT.

The CDR3: CASSTHTSNQPQHF. The CDR3 bases are TGTGCCAGTAGTACCCACACTAGCAATCAGCCCCAGCATTTT. The rearrangement joins TRBV19 to TRBJ1-5; D gene uncertain. Germline V gene lookup returns CDR1 LNHDA and CDR2 SQIVND (reference sequence). This CDR3 is built from 14 residues. Trimming took off 4 bases at V and 0 bases at J, with 7 bases between the two ends.

The chain has TRBV7-9 and TRBJ2-1; 12 bases line up with TRBD2. V gave up 4 bases and J gave up 7 bases; unmatched junction bases: 8. Germline V gives CDR1 SEHNR, CDR2 FQNEAQ (reference sequence). This CDR3 comprises 16 residues. The CDR3 spells CASSSRTSGDENEQFF. Written as DNA, the CDR3 is TGTGCCAGCAGCTCACGGACTAGCGGGGATGAGAATGAGCAGTTCTTC.

CDR3 region: CASTTGVGELFF. CDR3 bases: TGTGCCAGCACGACAGGGGTCGGGGAGCTGTTTTTT. The chain links TRBV28 to TRBJ2-2; 8 bases agree with TRBD1. The CDR3 is made up of 12 amino acids. With V trimmed by 7 bases and J by 7 bases, 2 bases remained unmatched. The V gene's germline CDR1 is MDHEN and CDR2 SYDVKM.

This clone appeared a few times. The J gene is TRBJ2-3, the V gene TRBV5-1; TRBD1 aligns across 8 bases. CDR1 and CDR2 from the germline V gene are SGHRS and YFSETQ. The V segment lost 4 bases and the J segment 2 bases; nucleotides outside the gene matches: 15. The CDR3 has 18 amino acids. CDR3 coding DNA: TGCGCCAGCAGCCCACAGACCCGGACAGGGCCGTACACAGATACGCAGTATTTT. Translating gives CASSPQTRTGPYTDTQYF.

The CDR3 protein is CASSVTVGTSGTFQETQYF. The CDR3 DNA reads TGTGCCAGCAGCGTAACTGTTGGGACTAGCGGGACCTTCCAAGAGACCCAGTACTTC. V is TRBV9 and J is TRBJ2-5; 13 bases align to TRBD2. CDR1 SGDLS and CDR2 YYNGEE come from the germline V gene. The CDR3 covers 19 residues. V gave up 1 base and J gave up 1 base; unmatched junction bases: 10.

V and J are TRBV9 and TRBJ1-3, with TRBD1 as a possible D gene (5 bases). CDR1 is SGDLS and CDR2 is YYNGEE in the germline V gene. V was clipped by 3 bases and J by 8 bases, with 12 bases between them. The CDR3 is made up of 13 amino acids. The CDR3 loop is CASSESGLDTIYF. CDR3 bases: TGTGCCAGCAGCGAGTCAGGGCTAGACACCATATATTTT.

This clone was counted only a few times. V and J are TRBV5-6 and TRBJ1-5; a weak D match, TRBD1 (5 bases). This CDR3 is built from 15 residues. Trimming pared 4 bases from V and 3 bases from J, leaving 14 bases between. CDR1 SGHDT and CDR2 YYEEEE come from the germline V gene. The CDR3 DNA is TGTGCCAGCAGCCTGAGACAGAGTACCAATCAGCCCCAGCATTTT. Protein sequence: CASSLRQSTNQPQHF.

For this clone: One end of the junction does not line up with germline, which may come from a read error. The genes are TRBV7-7 and TRBJ2-3, with TRBD2 identical over 12 bases. The CDR3 sequence is 16 residues long. Looked up from germline, CDR1 is SSHAT and CDR2 is FNYEAQ (reference sequence). The CDR3 DNA sequence: TGTGCTAGCAGCCCGGGACTAGCGGGCGACACAGATACGCAGTATTTT. Translated, it gives CASSPGLAGDTDTQYF.

The chain uses TRBV11-1 and TRBJ1-1; tentative D call: TRBD1 (5 bases). V was cut by 4 bases and J by 8 bases, with 8 bases left in between. The CDR3 is 11 amino acids. Germline-derived CDR1 and CDR2 are SGHAT and FQDESV (reference sequence). CDR3 DNA: TGTGCCAGCAGCTACGACAGAGAAGCTTTCTTT. This translates into CASSYDREAFF. Complete variable domain (other parts from reference TRBV11-1 and TRBJ1-1): EAEVAQSPRYKITEKSQAVAFWCDPISGHATLYWYRQILGQGPELLVQFQDESVVDDSQLPKDRFSAERLKGVDSTLKIQPAELGDSAMYLCASSYDREAFFGQGTRLTVV.

The chain couples TRBV2 to TRBJ2-7, with 8 bases matching TRBD2. Germline assignment: CDR1 SNHLY and CDR2 FYNNEI. Trimming took 3 bases from V and 1 from J; bases not matched to a gene: 5. The CDR3 consists of 15 residues. CDR3 sequence reads: CASSEAGGLSYEQYF. The DNA of the CDR3 is TGTGCCAGCAGTGAGGCGGGGGGACTTTCCTACGAGCAGTACTTC.

The sample holds one count of this clone. The gene calls are TRBV7-9 and TRBJ1-1, with TRBD1 as a possible D gene (5 bases). This CDR3 has 13 residues. Trimming left V 5 bases short and J 5 bases short, with 12 bases between. Germline CDR1 reads SEHNR; CDR2 reads FQNEAQ (reference sequence). The DNA of the CDR3 is TGTGCCAGCAGCGCCCAGGGTTGGACTGAAGCTTTCTTT. Encoded protein: CASSAQGWTEAFF.

The V gene is TRBV18, the J gene TRBJ2-2; the match to TRBD2 covers 13 bases. From germline, CDR1 is KGHSH and CDR2 LQKENI. CDR3 size: 16 residues. The junction had 3 bases not matched to a gene; V was cut back by 4 bases and J by 4 bases. Here the CDR3 reads CASSRGLAGVTGELFF. CDR3 nucleotide sequence: TGTGCCAGCTCACGAGGACTAGCGGGGGTCACCGGGGAGCTGTTTTTT.

This clone was observed a handful of times. The V and J genes are TRBV28 and TRBJ2-5, with 13 nucleotides matching TRBD2. Germline CDR1 and CDR2: MDHEN and SYDVKM. After removal of 5 bases from V and 2 bases from J, the junction contained 2 bases not matched to a gene. This CDR3 is built from 15 residues. In nucleotides, the CDR3 is TGTGCCAGCAGTCTACTAGCGGGGGGGCAAGAGACCCAGTACTTC. The encoded protein is CASSLLAGGQETQYF.

Concerning this clone itself: This same CDR3 is encoded by further DNA sequences in the sample. V gene TRBV15 combines with J gene TRBJ1-5; the D gene is possibly TRBD1 (6 bases). Trimming pared 1 base from V and 5 bases from J, leaving 12 bases between. The V gene's germline CDR1 is LNHNV and CDR2 YYDKDF (reference sequence). This CDR3 region has 15 residues. The CDR3 loop reads CATSRVRRTDQPQHF. The CDR3 DNA sequence: TGTGCCACCAGCAGAGTAAGGAGGACAGATCAGCCCCAGCATTTT.

The gene calls are TRBV27 and TRBJ2-3, with TRBD2 matching 12 bases. The CDR3 is 16 amino acids. From germline, CDR1 is MNHEY and CDR2 SMNVEV (reference sequence). V lost 5 bases and J lost 6; bases outside the gene matches: 9. CDR3 protein: CASSQLLAGGADTQYF. The CDR3 DNA sequence: TGTGCCAGCAGTCAATTACTAGCGGGGGGCGCCGATACGCAGTATTTT.